This entry is about one T cell receptor beta chain. The sample originates from a study of OX40 agonist ivuxolimab in advanced cancers. Method: immunoSEQ multiplex PCR; TCRdb's copy keeps in-frame clones and lacks some. The profile shows roughly 77,000 clones, approximately 84% of them singletons. CDR1 is SGHNT and CDR2 is YYREEE in the germline V gene (reference sequence). CDR3 size: 14 residues. V dropped 6 bases and J dropped 5 bases, with 17 bases sitting between them. J is TRBJ1-1 and V is TRBV5-4; D remains ambiguous. The TCR sequence derives from an adult with an advanced solid tumor such as melanoma, head and neck, liver or kidney cancer. Sequenced here: CD4+ or CD8+ T cells sorted from blood, sampled in a trial of the OX40 agonist ivuxolimab. This chain's CDR3 is CASTDGNPGTEAFF. CDR3 in DNA: TGTGCCAGCACAGACGGTAACCCGGGGACTGAAGCTTTCTTT. The complete variable domain, with remaining parts taken from reference TRBV5-4 and TRBJ1-1, reads ETGVTQSPTHLIKTRGQQVTLRCSSQSGHNTVSWYQQALGQGPQFIFQYYREEENGRGNFPPRFSGLQFPNYSSELNVNALELDDSALYLCASTDGNPGTEAFFGQGTRLTVV.